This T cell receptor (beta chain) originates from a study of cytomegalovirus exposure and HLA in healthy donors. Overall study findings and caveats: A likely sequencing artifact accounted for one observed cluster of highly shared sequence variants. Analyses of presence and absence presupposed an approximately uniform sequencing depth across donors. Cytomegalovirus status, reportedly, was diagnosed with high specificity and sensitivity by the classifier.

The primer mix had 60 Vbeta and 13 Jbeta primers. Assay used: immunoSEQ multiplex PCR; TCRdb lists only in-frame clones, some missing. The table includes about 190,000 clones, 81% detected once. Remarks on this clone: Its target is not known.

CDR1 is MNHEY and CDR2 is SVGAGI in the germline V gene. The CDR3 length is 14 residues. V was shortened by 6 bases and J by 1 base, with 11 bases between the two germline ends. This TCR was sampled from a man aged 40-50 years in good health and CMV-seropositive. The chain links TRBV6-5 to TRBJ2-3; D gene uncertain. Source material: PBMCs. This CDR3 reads CASSDSIGTDTQYF. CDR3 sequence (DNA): TGTGCCAGCAGCGACTCCATTGGCACAGATACGCAGTATTTT.